These T cell receptor beta chains were read from a single sample in a study of blood T cells in healthy people across ages. TCRdb used MiXCR to reprocess the 5' RACE reads, holding one entry per CDR3 protein. This table holds about 970,000 distinct CDR3 sequences, just over 50% found once. The sequenced material came from blood. These receptors were collected from a woman between 55 and 75 years old in good health. Each CDR3 is given with its conserved first and last residue. The order of the fields is J gene, V gene, clone size, D gene, CDR3 protein, CDR3 DNA. D genes are given only for firm matches. Size values are once, few and many counts, or a class for expanded clones, and some rows have none.

TRBJ2-7	TRBV11-2	NA	TRBD2	CASRRASGRTYYEQYF	TGTGCCAGCAGGCGCGCTAGCGGGAGAACCTACTACGAGCAGTACTTC
TRBJ2-7	TRBV2	NA	NA	CASSETFWGSSYEQYF	TGTGCCAGCAGTGAAACATTCTGGGGGAGCTCCTACGAGCAGTACTTC
TRBJ2-7	TRBV6-6	NA	NA	CASSGGLLYEQYF	TGTGCCAGCAGTGGGGGACTTCTCTACGAGCAGTACTTC
TRBJ2-5	TRBV29-1	NA	TRBD1	CSVGQGASSRETQYF	TGCAGCGTGGGACAGGGGGCTTCATCTCGGGAGACCCAGTACTTC
TRBJ2-2	TRBV14	NA	TRBD1	CASSQVPGGGQGGTGELFF	TGTGCCAGCAGCCAAGTTCCAGGAGGGGGACAGGGAGGCACCGGGGAGCTGTTTTTT
TRBJ2-3	TRBV12-3/TRBV12-4	few	TRBD2	CASSLALAGSDTQYF	TGTGCCAGCAGTTTAGCGCTAGCGGGGTCAGATACGCAGTATTTT
TRBJ2-1	TRBV6-2/TRBV6-3	NA	NA	CASSPIQGVNEQFF	TGTGCCAGCAGCCCAATACAGGGAGTCAATGAGCAGTTCTTC
TRBJ2-7	TRBV4-2	NA	NA	CASSQAESSYNEQYF	TGTGCCAGCAGCCAAGCGGAAAGCTCCTACAATGAGCAGTACTTC
TRBJ2-7	TRBV7-8	NA	NA	CASSLDTFYEQYF	TGTGCCAGCAGCTTAGACACATTCTACGAGCAGTACTTC
TRBJ1-2	TRBV20-1	NA	NA	CSAREKQPTTGYTF	TGCAGTGCTAGAGAGAAGCAGCCGACAACTGGCTACACCTTC
TRBJ2-3	TRBV5-1	NA	TRBD2	CASSDGTSRLTDTQYF	TGCGCCAGCAGCGACGGGACTAGCAGACTCACAGATACGCAGTATTTT
TRBJ1-4	TRBV3-1	NA	NA	CASSQRTESYEKLFF	TGTGCCAGCAGCCAAAGGACAGAGTCCTATGAAAAACTGTTTTTT
TRBJ2-1	TRBV6-5	NA	TRBD2	CASSRTRPPSEQFF	TGTGCCAGCAGTCGGACTAGACCCCCTAGCGAGCAGTTCTTC
TRBJ1-2	TRBV18	NA	NA	CASSPSLDFGYGYTF	TGTGCCAGCTCACCATCATTGGATTTCGGCTATGGCTACACCTTC
TRBJ2-1	TRBV27	few	TRBD2	CASSSTGTSSYNEQFF	TGTGCCAGCAGTTCAACCGGGACTAGCTCCTACAATGAGCAGTTCTTC
TRBJ1-1	TRBV5-1	NA	TRBD1	CASSQDRAGIMNTEAFF	TGCGCCAGCAGTCAGGACAGGGCCGGGATAATGAACACTGAAGCTTTCTTT
TRBJ1-2	TRBV6-2/TRBV6-3	NA	NA	CASMPATGSYYGYTF	TGTGCCAGCATGCCCGCAACAGGGTCCTACTATGGCTACACCTTC
TRBJ2-7	TRBV5-6	NA	NA	CASSRIADSSYEQYF	TGTGCCAGCAGCAGAATAGCGGATAGCTCCTACGAGCAGTACTTC
TRBJ1-1	TRBV9	NA	NA	CASSSSWGARTEAFF	TGTGCCAGCAGCTCCAGTTGGGGGGCGAGGACTGAAGCTTTCTTT
TRBJ2-7	TRBV27	NA	TRBD2	CASMPSGSYEQYF	TGTGCCAGCATGCCCAGCGGGAGCTACGAGCAGTACTTC
TRBJ2-1	TRBV6-6	NA	NA	CASSYSEEYSRETQFF	TGTGCCAGCAGTTACTCAGAGGAGTACAGCCGGGAGACCCAGTTCTTC
TRBJ2-5	TRBV12-3/TRBV12-4	few	NA	CATETRAQETQYF	TGTGCCACCGAAACCCGGGCGCAAGAGACCCAGTACTTC
TRBJ2-5	TRBV6-6	once	NA	CASSYSPGDQETQYF	TGTGCCAGCAGTTACTCCCCAGGGGACCAAGAGACCCAGTACTTC
TRBJ1-1	TRBV12-3/TRBV12-4	few	NA	CASSMDESQAFF	TGTGCCAGCAGTATGGACGAGTCTCAAGCTTTCTTT
TRBJ2-5	TRBV29-1	NA	TRBD2	CSSSLVPSAGGPEETQYF	TGCAGCTCAAGCTTAGTACCTTCCGCGGGAGGGCCGGAGGAGACCCAGTACTTC
TRBJ2-5	TRBV27	NA	NA	CASSPQGKSFEETQYF	TGTGCCAGCAGTCCCCAGGGAAAGAGTTTTGAAGAGACCCAGTACTTC
TRBJ2-6	TRBV7-2	NA	NA	CASSQNRLSHFSGANVLTF	TGTGCCAGCAGCCAAAACCGACTAAGCCACTTCTCTGGGGCCAACGTCCTGACTTTC
TRBJ2-1	TRBV27	NA	NA	CAKVPGQYFAGVRFF	TGTGCCAAAGTGCCGGGACAGTATTTTGCGGGAGTACGGTTCTTC
TRBJ2-3	TRBV20-1	NA	NA	CSAPKGGKQYF	TGCAGTGCCCCGAAGGGGGGAAAGCAGTATTTT
TRBJ2-1	TRBV20-1	few	TRBD2	CSARDPFGTSDYNEQFF	TGCAGTGCTAGAGATCCGTTTGGGACTAGCGACTACAATGAGCAGTTCTTC
TRBJ2-3	TRBV6-4	NA	TRBD2	CASSDSRLANTDTQYF	TGTGCCAGCAGTGACTCCAGACTAGCGAACACAGATACGCAGTATTTT
TRBJ2-3	TRBV5-5	few	NA	CASSSKFTGGTDTQYF	TGTGCCAGCAGCTCGAAGTTTACAGGCGGTACAGATACGCAGTATTTT
TRBJ2-1	TRBV4-3	NA	TRBD2	CASSKNSGVYNEQFF	TGCGCCAGCAGCAAGAATAGCGGGGTTTACAATGAGCAGTTCTTC
TRBJ2-7	TRBV10-2	once	NA	CASGEGPGTYEQYF	TGCGCCAGCGGTGAGGGCCCCGGAACCTACGAGCAGTACTTC
TRBJ1-6	TRBV12-3/TRBV12-4	few	NA	CASTKRISRYNSPLHF	TGTGCCAGCACCAAAAGAATCTCCCGTTATAATTCACCCCTCCACTTT
TRBJ2-5	TRBV27	NA	NA	CASRELAFNEQYF	TGTGCCAGCAGAGAGCTAGCTTTCAATGAGCAGTACTTC
TRBJ2-1	TRBV24-1	NA	TRBD2	CATSERLTGGKVYEQFF	TGTGCCACCAGTGAGCGACTAACGGGAGGGAAAGTCTATGAGCAGTTCTTC
TRBJ2-7	TRBV6-2/TRBV6-3	NA	TRBD1	CASDRGLSYEQYF	TGTGCCAGTGACAGGGGCCTTAGCTACGAGCAGTACTTC
TRBJ2-1	TRBV18	NA	NA	CASSPTMGQSNEQFF	TGTGCCAGCTCTCCGACCATGGGTCAAAGCAATGAGCAGTTCTTC
TRBJ2-7	TRBV2	NA	TRBD2	CASSPGLAASSYEQYF	TGTGCCAGCAGCCCGGGACTAGCGGCCAGCTCCTACGAGCAGTACTTC
TRBJ2-5	TRBV25-1	few	NA	CASSDDVRRETQYF	TGTGCCAGCAGTGACGACGTCAGAAGGGAGACCCAGTACTTC
TRBJ2-7	TRBV7-2	NA	NA	CASSTNSGESYEQYF	TGTGCCAGCAGCACAAATAGCGGCGAATCCTACGAGCAGTACTTC
TRBJ1-1	TRBV28	few	NA	CASRTPGHQNTEAFF	TGTGCCAGCAGAACCCCGGGACATCAGAACACTGAAGCTTTCTTT
TRBJ1-5	TRBV6-2/TRBV6-3	NA	NA	CASSYRANQPQHF	TGTGCCAGCAGTTATAGGGCGAATCAGCCCCAGCATTTT
TRBJ2-7	TRBV20-1	once	TRBD2	CSAQGLAGEGPYEQYF	TGCAGTGCTCAAGGACTAGCGGGAGAAGGTCCCTACGAGCAGTACTTC
TRBJ2-3	TRBV3-1	few	NA	CASSPPRGGAGTDTQYF	TGTGCCAGCAGCCCCCCCCGGGGCGGAGCCGGCACAGATACGCAGTATTTT
TRBJ2-2	TRBV20-1	NA	TRBD1	CSASPHTGEGANTGELFF	TGCAGTGCTAGTCCACACACAGGGGAAGGCGCGAACACCGGGGAGCTGTTTTTT
TRBJ2-4	TRBV6-5	NA	TRBD1	CASSRNDRGPNLIQYF	TGTGCCAGCAGCCGAAACGACAGGGGGCCAAATCTAATTCAGTACTTC
TRBJ2-5	TRBV7-9	NA	TRBD2	CTSSPRTSGAQETQYF	TGTACCAGCAGCCCAAGAACTAGCGGGGCACAAGAGACCCAGTACTTC
TRBJ1-6	TRBV4-1	NA	NA	CASSQVGGLFSPLHF	TGCGCCAGCAGCCAAGTTGGGGGGCTGTTTTCACCCCTCCACTTT
TRBJ2-3	TRBV6-1	NA	TRBD1	CASSTGTGDLWADTQYF	TGTGCCAGCAGTACCGGGACAGGAGATTTATGGGCAGATACGCAGTATTTT
TRBJ2-7	TRBV7-2	NA	NA	CASSYPTAPYEQYF	TGTGCCAGCAGCTACCCGACGGCGCCCTACGAGCAGTACTTC